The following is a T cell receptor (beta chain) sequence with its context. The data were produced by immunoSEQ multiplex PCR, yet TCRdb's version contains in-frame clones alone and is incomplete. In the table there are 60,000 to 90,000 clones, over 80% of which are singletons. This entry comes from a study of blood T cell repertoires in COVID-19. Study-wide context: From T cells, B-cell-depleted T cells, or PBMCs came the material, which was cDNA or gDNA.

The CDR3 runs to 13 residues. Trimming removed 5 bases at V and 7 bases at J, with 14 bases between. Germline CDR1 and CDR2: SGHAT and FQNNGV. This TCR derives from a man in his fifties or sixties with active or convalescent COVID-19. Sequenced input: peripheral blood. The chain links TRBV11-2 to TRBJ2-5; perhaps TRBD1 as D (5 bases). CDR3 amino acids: CASSPGLLGTQYF. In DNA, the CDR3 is TGTGCCAGCAGCCCAGGGCTCCTGGGGACCCAGTACTTC.